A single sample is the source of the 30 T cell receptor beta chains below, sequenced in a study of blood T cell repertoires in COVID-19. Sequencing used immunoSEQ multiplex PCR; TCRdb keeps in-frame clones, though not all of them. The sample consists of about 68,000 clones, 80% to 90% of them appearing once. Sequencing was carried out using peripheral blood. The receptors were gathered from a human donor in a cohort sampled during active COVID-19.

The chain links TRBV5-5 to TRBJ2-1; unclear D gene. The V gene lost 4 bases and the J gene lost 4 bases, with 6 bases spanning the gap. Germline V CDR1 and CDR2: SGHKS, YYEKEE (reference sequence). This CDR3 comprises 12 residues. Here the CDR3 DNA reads TGTGCCAGCAGCGACTTATACAATGAGCAGTTCTTC. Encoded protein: CASSDLYNEQFF.

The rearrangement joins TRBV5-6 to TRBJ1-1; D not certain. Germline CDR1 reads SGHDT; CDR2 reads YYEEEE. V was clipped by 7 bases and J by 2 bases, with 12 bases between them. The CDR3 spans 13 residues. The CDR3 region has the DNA TGTGCCAGCCGGGAGGGATCAAACACTGAAGCTTTCTTT. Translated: CASREGSNTEAFF.

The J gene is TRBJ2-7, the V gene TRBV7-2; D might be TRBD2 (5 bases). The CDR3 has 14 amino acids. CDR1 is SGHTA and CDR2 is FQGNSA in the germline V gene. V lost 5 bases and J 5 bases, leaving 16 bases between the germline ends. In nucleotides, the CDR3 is TGTGCCAGCAGCCCCCGATGGACTGCCGACGAGCAGTACTTC. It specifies CASSPRWTADEQYF.

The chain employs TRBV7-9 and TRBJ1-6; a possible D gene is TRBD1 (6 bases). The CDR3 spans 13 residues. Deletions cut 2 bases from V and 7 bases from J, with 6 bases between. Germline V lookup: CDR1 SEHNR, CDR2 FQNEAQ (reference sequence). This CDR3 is CASSLQGNSPLHF. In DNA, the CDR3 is TGTGCCAGCAGCTTACAGGGGAATTCACCCCTCCACTTT.

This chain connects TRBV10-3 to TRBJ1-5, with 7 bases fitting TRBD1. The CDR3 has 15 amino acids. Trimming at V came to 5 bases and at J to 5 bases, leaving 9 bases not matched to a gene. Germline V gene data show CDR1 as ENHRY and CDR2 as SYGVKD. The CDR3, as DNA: TGTGCCATCAGTAACCGACAGGGAGGAGATCAGCCCCAGCATTTT. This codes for CAISNRQGGDQPQHF.

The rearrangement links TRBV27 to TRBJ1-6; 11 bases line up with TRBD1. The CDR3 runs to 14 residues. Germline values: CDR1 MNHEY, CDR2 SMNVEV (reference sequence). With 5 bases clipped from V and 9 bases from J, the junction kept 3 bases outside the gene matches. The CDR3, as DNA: TGTGCCAGCAGTGGGACAGGGGGAGCTTCACCCCTCCACTTT. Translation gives CASSGTGGASPLHF.

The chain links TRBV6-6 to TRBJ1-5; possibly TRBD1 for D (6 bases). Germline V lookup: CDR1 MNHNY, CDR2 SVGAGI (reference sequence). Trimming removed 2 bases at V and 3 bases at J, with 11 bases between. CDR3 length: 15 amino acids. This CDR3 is CASSYAGVINQPQHF. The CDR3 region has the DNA TGTGCCAGCAGTTACGCAGGGGTCATCAATCAGCCCCAGCATTTT.

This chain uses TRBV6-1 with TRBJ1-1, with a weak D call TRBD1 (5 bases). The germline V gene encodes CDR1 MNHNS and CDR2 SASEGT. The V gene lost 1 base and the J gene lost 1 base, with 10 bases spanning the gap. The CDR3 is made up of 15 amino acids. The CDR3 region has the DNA TGTGCCAGCAGTGAAGGTTACAGGTGGAACACTGAAGCTTTCTTT. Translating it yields CASSEGYRWNTEAFF.

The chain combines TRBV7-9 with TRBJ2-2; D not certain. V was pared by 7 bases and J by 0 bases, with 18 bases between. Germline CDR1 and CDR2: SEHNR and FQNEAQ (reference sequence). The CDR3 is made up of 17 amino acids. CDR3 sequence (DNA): TGTGCCAGCACCATCCTGTCTGGCGGAGCGAACACCGGGGAGCTGTTTTTT. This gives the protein CASTILSGGANTGELFF.

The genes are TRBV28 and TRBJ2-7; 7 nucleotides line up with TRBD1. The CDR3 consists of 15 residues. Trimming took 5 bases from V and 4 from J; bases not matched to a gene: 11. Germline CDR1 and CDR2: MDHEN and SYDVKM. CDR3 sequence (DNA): TGTGCCAGCAGTACCTACAGGGGAAGGGGTTACGAGCAGTACTTC. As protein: CASSTYRGRGYEQYF. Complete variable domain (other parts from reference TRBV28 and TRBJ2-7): DVKVTQSSRYLVKRTGEKVFLECVQDMDHENMFWYRQDPGLGLRLIYFSYDVKMKEKGDIPEGYSVSREKKERFSLILESASTNQTSMYLCASSTYRGRGYEQYFGPGTRLTVT.

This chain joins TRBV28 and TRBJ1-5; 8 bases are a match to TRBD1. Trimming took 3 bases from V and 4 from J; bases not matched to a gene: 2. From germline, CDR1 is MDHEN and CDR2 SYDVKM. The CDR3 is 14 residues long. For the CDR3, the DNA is TGTGCCAGCAGTTTCAGGACAGGGAATCAGCCCCAGCATTTT. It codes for CASSFRTGNQPQHF.

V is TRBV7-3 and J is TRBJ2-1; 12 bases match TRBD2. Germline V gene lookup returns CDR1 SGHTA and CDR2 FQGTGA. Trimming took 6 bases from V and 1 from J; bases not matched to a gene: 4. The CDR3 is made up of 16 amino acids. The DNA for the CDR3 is TGTGCCAGCAGTGAGGGACTAGCGGGTTCCTACAATGAGCAGTTCTTC. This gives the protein CASSEGLAGSYNEQFF.

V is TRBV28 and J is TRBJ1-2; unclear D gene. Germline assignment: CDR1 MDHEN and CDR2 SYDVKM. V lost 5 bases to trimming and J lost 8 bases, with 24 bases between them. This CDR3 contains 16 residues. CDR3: CASSASSSSPAWGYTF. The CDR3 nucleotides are TGTGCCAGCAGTGCCTCATCTTCGAGCCCCGCCTGGGGCTACACCTTC.

The chain's CDR3 is CASRTGEGKKLFF. The CDR3 bases are TGTGCCAGCCGGACAGGGGAAGGCAAAAAACTGTTTTTT. The genes are TRBV19 and TRBJ1-4; TRBD1 aligns across 9 bases. Trimming at V came to 9 bases and at J to 9 bases, leaving 8 bases not matched to a gene. The CDR3 contains 13 residues. Germline lookup yields CDR1 LNHDA and CDR2 SQIVND (reference sequence).

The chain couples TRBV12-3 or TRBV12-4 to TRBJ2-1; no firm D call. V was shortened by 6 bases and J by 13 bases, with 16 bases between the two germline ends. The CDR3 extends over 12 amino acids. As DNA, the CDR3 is TGTGCCAGCAGATCTCCAGGTGGCCCCCAGTTCTTC. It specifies CASRSPGGPQFF.

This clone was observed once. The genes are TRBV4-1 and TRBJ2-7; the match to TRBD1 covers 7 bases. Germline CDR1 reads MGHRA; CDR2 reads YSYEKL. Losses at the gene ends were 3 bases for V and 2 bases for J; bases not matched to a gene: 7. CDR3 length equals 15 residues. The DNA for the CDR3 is TGCGCCAGCAGCCATCCCCCAGGGGGAACCTACGAGCAGTACTTC. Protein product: CASSHPPGGTYEQYF.

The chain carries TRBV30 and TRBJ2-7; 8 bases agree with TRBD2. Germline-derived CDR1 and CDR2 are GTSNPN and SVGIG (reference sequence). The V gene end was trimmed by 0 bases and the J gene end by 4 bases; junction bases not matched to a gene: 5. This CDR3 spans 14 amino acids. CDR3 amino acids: CAWSVARGAYEQYF. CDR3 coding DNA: TGTGCCTGGAGTGTTGCGCGGGGGGCTTACGAGCAGTACTTC.

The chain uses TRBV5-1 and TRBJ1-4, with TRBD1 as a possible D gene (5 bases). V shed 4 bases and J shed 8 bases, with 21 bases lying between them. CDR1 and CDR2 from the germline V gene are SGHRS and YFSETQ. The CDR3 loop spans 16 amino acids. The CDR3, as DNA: TGCGCCAGCAGCCCGGCCCGGGGGGGGGTCAACGAAAAACTGTTTTTT. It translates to CASSPARGGVNEKLFF.

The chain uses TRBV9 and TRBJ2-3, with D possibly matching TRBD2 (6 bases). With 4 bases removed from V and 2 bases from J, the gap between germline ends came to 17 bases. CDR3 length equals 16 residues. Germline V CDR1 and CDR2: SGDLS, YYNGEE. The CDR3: CASSSQPGLPTDTQYF. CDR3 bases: TGTGCCAGCAGCTCCCAACCGGGACTTCCCACAGATACGCAGTATTTT.

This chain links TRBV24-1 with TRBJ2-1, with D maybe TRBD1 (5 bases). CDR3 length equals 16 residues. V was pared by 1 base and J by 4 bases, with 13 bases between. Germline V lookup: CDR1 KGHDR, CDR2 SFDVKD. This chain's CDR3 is CATSDFGQGSYNEQFF. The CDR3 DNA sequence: TGTGCCACCAGTGATTTTGGGCAGGGTTCTTACAATGAGCAGTTCTTC.

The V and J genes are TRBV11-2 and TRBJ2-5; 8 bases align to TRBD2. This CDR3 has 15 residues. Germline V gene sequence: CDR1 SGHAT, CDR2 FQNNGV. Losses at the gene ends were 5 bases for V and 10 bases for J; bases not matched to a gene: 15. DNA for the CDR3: TGTGCCAGCAGCCCATTGTGGGGGACTAGTGATAGCCAGTACTTC. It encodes CASSPLWGTSDSQYF.

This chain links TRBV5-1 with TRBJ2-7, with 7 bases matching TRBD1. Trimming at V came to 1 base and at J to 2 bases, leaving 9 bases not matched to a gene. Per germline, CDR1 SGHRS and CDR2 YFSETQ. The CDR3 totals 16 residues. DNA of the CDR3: TGCGCCAGCAGCTTGCACCGGGACAGCGCAACCTACGAGCAGTACTTC. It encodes CASSLHRDSATYEQYF.

CDR3 sequence reads: CAWGGAPGQYF. In DNA form, the CDR3 reads TGTGCCTGGGGGGGCGCACCTGGGCAGTACTTC. The V call is TRBV30, the J call TRBJ2-7, with D possibly TRBD1 on 6 matching bases. V was cut by 5 bases and J by 9 bases, with 14 bases left in between. There are 11 residues in the CDR3. CDR1 is GTSNPN and CDR2 is SVGIG in the germline V gene (reference sequence).

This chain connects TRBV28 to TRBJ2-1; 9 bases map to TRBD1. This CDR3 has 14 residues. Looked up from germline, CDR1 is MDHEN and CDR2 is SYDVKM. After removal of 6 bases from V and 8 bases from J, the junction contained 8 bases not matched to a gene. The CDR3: CASSLPGQGYEQFF. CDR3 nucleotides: TGTGCCAGCAGCCTGCCGGGACAGGGCTATGAGCAGTTCTTC. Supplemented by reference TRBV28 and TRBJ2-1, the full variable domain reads DVKVTQSSRYLVKRTGEKVFLECVQDMDHENMFWYRQDPGLGLRLIYFSYDVKMKEKGDIPEGYSVSREKKERFSLILESASTNQTSMYLCASSLPGQGYEQFFGPGTRLTVL.

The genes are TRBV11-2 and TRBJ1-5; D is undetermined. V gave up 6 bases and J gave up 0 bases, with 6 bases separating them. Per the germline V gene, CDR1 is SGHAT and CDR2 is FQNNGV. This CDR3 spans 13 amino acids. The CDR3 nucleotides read TGTGCCAGCAGATCTAATAGCAATCAGCCCCAGCATTTT. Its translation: CASRSNSNQPQHF.

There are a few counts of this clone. Here the CDR3 reads CASSSTGGSGETQYF. The CDR3 nucleotides read TGTGCCAGCAGCTCCACAGGGGGCTCGGGAGAGACCCAGTACTTC. This chain connects TRBV7-8 to TRBJ2-5, with 9 bases that match TRBD1. The germline V gene has CDR1 SGHVS and CDR2 FQNEAQ. Trimming at V came to 4 bases and at J to 4 bases, leaving 7 bases not matched to a gene. This CDR3 has 15 residues.

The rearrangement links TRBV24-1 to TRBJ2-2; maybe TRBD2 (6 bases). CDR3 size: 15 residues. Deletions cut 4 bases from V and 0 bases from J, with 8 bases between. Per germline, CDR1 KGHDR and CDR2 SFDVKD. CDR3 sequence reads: CATSDRRANTGELFF. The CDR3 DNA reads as TGTGCCACCAGTGACCGGAGGGCGAACACCGGGGAGCTGTTTTTT.

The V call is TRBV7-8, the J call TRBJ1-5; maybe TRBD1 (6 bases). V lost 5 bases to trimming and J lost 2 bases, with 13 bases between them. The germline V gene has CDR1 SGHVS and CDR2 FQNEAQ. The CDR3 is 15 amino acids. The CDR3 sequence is CASSSEGVGNQPQHF. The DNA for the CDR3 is TGTGCCAGCAGCAGTGAGGGGGTGGGCAATCAGCCCCAGCATTTT.

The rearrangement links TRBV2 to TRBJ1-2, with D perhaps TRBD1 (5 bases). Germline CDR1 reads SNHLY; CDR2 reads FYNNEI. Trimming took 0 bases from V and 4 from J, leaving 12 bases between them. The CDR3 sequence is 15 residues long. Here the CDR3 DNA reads TGTGCCAGCAGTGAAGCGCCAGGGTGGGGCTATGGCTACACCTTC. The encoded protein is CASSEAPGWGYGYTF. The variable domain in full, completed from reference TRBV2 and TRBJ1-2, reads EPEVTQTPSHQVTQMGQEVILRCVPISNHLYFYWYRQILGQKVEFLVSFYNNEISEKSEIFDDQFSVERPDGSNFTLKIRSTKLEDSAMYFCASSEAPGWGYGYTFGSGTRLTVV.

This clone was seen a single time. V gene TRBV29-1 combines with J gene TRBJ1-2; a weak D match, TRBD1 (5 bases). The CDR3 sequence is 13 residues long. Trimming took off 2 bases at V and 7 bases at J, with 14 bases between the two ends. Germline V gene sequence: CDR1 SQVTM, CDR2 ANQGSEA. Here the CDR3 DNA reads TGCAGCGTTGAAAGGCGACAGCCCCGTGGCTACACCTTC. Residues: CSVERRQPRGYTF.